What follows are 3 T cell receptor beta chains derived from one specimen sequenced in a study of T-cell memory formation after mild COVID-19. TCRdb re-analysed the 5' RACE reads in MiXCR, keeping a single row per CDR3 protein. The data contain fewer than 700,000 distinct CDR3 sequences, under 20% of them seen just once; the ten biggest clones take up 12%. The sequencing sample was made of PBMCs or a T cell subset sorted from them (not recorded which). The receptors were sampled from an adult woman who had mild COVID-19 (a few samples of this study predate the infection). Cell type and time point are not known.

The chain has TRBV5-6 and TRBJ2-3, with D tentatively TRBD2 (5 bases). The V end lost 1 base, the J end lost 2 bases, and 17 bases lay between the germline ends. The CDR3 is 17 residues long. Germline lookup yields CDR1 SGHDT and CDR2 YYEEEE. CDR3: CASSLRMRAPATDTQYF. The CDR3 bases are TGTGCCAGCAGCTTGAGGATGAGGGCGCCAGCCACAGATACGCAGTATTTT.

V usage is TRBV20-1 and J usage is TRBJ2-1, with TRBD2 matching 12 bases. The V segment lost 3 bases and the J segment 4 bases; nucleotides outside the gene matches: 4. This CDR3 is built from 15 residues. Germline V gene data show CDR1 as DFQATT and CDR2 as SNEGSKA (reference sequence). The CDR3 is CSARGTSGFYNEQFF. DNA for the CDR3: TGCAGTGCTAGGGGGACTAGCGGGTTTTACAATGAGCAGTTCTTC.

This chain uses TRBV9 with TRBJ2-2, with 7 bases fitting TRBD2. CDR1 and CDR2 (germline): SGDLS, YYNGEE. CDR3 length: 16 amino acids. Trimming took 0 bases from V and 1 from J; bases not matched to a gene: 3. Written as DNA, the CDR3 is TGTGCCAGCAGCGTAGAAGCTAGCGGGAACACCGGGGAGCTGTTTTTT. This sequence encodes CASSVEASGNTGELFF.